This TCR beta chain was captured in a study of OX40 agonist ivuxolimab in advanced cancers. In germline, CDR1 is SNHLY, CDR2 FYNNEI. V lost 8 bases and J 2 bases, leaving 9 bases between the germline ends. This CDR3 contains 12 residues. Sequencing was performed with immunoSEQ multiplex PCR; in TCRdb, only in-frame clones are kept and a portion is missing. Here the sample spans about 15,000 clones, approximately 82% being singletons. This TCR was recovered from an adult with an advanced solid tumor such as melanoma, head and neck, liver or kidney cancer. The sequenced sample was CD4+ or CD8+ T cells sorted from blood, obtained in a trial of the OX40 agonist ivuxolimab. This chain uses TRBV2 with TRBJ1-2; unclear D gene. CDR3 nucleotides: TGTGCCAGCGCAGGACCGAACTATGGCTACACCTTC. This encodes CASAGPNYGYTF.